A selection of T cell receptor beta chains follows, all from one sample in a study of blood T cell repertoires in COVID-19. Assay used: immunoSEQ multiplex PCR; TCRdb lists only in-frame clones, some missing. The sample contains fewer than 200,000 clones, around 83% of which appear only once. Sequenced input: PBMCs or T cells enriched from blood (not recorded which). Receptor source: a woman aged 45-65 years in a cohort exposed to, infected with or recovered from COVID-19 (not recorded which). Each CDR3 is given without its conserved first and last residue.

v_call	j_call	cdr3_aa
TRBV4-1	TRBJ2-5	ASSLGQGRETQY
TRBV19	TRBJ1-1	ASTRAGMEAF
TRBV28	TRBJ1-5	ASSRGGPIQPQH
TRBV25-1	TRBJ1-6	ASKRTGDNSPLH
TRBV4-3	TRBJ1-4	ASSRIYGTENEKLF
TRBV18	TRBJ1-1	ASSPPKGSNTEAF
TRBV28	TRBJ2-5	ASTQGGQETQY
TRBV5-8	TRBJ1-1	ASRLGYRGLNTEAF
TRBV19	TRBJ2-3	ASSLIGDTVADTQY
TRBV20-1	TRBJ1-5	SASRDSSLGGLPQH
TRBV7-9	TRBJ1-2	ASSLGTGGDPLGYT
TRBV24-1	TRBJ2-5	ATSDLGTSGHQETQY
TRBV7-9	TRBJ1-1	ASTITGVSREAF
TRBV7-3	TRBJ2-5	ASSLTSGGWETQY
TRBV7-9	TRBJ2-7	ASSSTLLSGQNIHEQY
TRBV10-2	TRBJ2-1	ASTFVGQGRNEQF
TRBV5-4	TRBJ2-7	ASRPGQGRMNEQY
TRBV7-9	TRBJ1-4	ASRAPTGPANEKLF
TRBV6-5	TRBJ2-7	ASSSPGGASYEQY
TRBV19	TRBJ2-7	ASSRTGNYEQY
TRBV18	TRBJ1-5	ASSPRNGDRGQPQH
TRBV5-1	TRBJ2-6	ASTGISGANVLT
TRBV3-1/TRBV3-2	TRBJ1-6	ASSLGGGLPLH
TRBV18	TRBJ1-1	ASSPIGQGEAF
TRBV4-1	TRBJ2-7	ASSLSGQGRNEQY
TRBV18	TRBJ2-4	ASSPRTVSKNIQY
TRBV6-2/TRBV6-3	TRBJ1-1	ASSPGPTQGAF
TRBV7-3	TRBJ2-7	ASSALSGPYEQY
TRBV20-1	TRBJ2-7	SGTIEYEQY
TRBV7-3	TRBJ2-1	ASSLTGYNEQF
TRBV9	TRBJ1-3	ASSVEAQGIVGNTIY
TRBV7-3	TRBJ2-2	ASREGGSGELF
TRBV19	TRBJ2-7	ASSISRDIHPYEQY
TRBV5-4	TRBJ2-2	ASSPGTGVGELF
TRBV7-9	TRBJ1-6	ASSLGSGGGSPLH
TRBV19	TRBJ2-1	ASSPRGAGASFSYNEQF
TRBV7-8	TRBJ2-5	ASSFGVGGRVEETQY
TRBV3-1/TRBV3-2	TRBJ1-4	ASSSRQGKEKLF
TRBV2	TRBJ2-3	ASSEGRLATDTQY
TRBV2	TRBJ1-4	ASSVRQGADEKLF
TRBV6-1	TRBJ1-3	ASSERRQSGNTIY
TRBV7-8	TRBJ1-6	ASSLDRQGSSPLH
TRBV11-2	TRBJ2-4	ASSSGTIQY
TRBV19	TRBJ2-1	ASSMDRGFYNEQF
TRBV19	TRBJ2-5	ASSIDWGGETQY
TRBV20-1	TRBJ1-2	SARDRPPT
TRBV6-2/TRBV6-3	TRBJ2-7	ASSYSSGESYEQY
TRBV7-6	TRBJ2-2	ASSPVYTGELF
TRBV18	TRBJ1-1	ASSPGQGLNTEAF
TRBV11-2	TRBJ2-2	ASSLDRLNTGELF
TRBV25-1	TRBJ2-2	ASSTPSGGRTSGELF
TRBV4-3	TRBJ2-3	ASSQSPGPGVYTDTQY
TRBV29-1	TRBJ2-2	SAGQGSHGELF
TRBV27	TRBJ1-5	ASSLPGQRQNQPQH
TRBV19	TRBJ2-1	ASIGGSGIYNEQF
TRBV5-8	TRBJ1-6	ASSLGGERSPLH